This T cell receptor beta chain was recorded in a study of blood T cell repertoires in COVID-19. As for the study in general: The analysed material was cDNA or gDNA that came from T cells, B-cell-depleted T cells, or PBMCs.

Seattle cases were enrolled at active infection and followed longitudinally. The CDR3 runs 10 residues. As originally analysed: Estimates of nucleated cell counts were drawn from the amplification of reference gene primers. TCRdb's copy holds only in-frame clones and misses some; the assay was immunoSEQ multiplex PCR. The V and J calls and clone size were taken over from that table, and D and trimming were inferred from the DNA. The data hold around 40,000 clones, with around 87% observed a single time. Sequenced sample: peripheral blood. The V and J genes are TRBV21-1 and TRBJ2-3; the table assigns TRBD2, which was not confirmed against the DNA. TRBV21-1 is assigned pseudogene status. The clonotype comes from a middle-aged man with COVID-19, enrolled during active disease. In DNA form, the CDR3 reads TGTGCCAGCAGCAATCTTACGCAGTATTTT. This encodes CASSNLTQYF.